One sample yielded the 26 T cell receptor beta chains listed below, sequenced in a study of T cells in tumors after PD-1 blockade (dated by TCRdb to the late 2010s). This specimen's time point label, interpreted: before anti-PD-1 therapy. The library was generated by the immunoSEQ multiplex PCR assay. Entries here come from immuneACCESS through TCRdb and include only in-frame sequences with V and J called. Some clones fail to appear in such tables; in the studies checked, an unresolved V gene covers under half of the shortfall, and the cause of the remainder is unknown. The table for this sample lists around 60,000 clones; around four fifths of them were counted only once. The ten largest clones take up around 15% of the sample. The starting material was PBMCs, obtained before anti-PD-1 treatment. The receptor set was obtained from a human donor with basal cell carcinoma.

The CDR3 here is CASGGTGGVYEQYF. The CDR3 nucleotides are TGTGCCAGTGGGGGTACAGGGGGCGTCTACGAGCAGTACTTC. The chain carries TRBV19 and TRBJ2-7; 9 bases are shared with TRBD1. The CDR3 has 14 residues. Germline V gene data show CDR1 as LNHDA and CDR2 as SQIVND (reference sequence). V trimming: 8 bases; J trimming: 3 bases; junction bases outside the gene matches: 8.

In regard to this clone: The same CDR3 arises from other DNA sequences in this sample as well. The CDR3 DNA reads as TGCGCCAGCAGCTTCGGCAACCCGAACACCGGGGAGCTGTTTTTT. It is translated as CASSFGNPNTGELFF. The genes are TRBV5-1 and TRBJ2-2, with D unresolved. CDR1 is SGHRS and CDR2 is YFSETQ in the germline V gene. The CDR3 totals 15 residues. Trimming cost V 2 bases and J 0 bases, with 8 bases left between them.

The chain is built from TRBV30 and TRBJ2-5; tentatively, D is TRBD2 (6 bases). The CDR3 extends over 15 amino acids. Germline-derived CDR1 and CDR2 are GTSNPN and SVGIG (reference sequence). V was shortened by 2 bases and J by 1 base, with 14 bases between the two germline ends. In DNA, the CDR3 is TGTGCCTGGAGTTCCCTTTATAGCGGCCAAGAGACCCAGTACTTC. It is translated as CAWSSLYSGQETQYF.

This clone was picked up a small number of times. The genes are TRBV6-5 and TRBJ1-4, with D uncertain. The germline CDR1 and CDR2 sequences are MNHEY and SVGAGI. V dropped 5 bases and J dropped 0 bases, with 10 bases sitting between them. The CDR3 is 15 amino acids. The CDR3 protein is CASSPGPATNEKLFF. In DNA, the CDR3 is TGTGCCAGCAGTCCGGGCCCCGCAACTAATGAAAAACTGTTTTTT.

The genes are TRBV9 and TRBJ2-1; 16 nucleotides align to TRBD2. Per germline, CDR1 SGDLS and CDR2 YYNGEE. V lost 3 bases and J lost 5; bases outside the gene matches: 5. This CDR3 spans 17 amino acids. The CDR3 is CASSAAGLAGGHNEQFF. The CDR3 DNA follows: TGTGCCAGCAGCGCAGCGGGACTAGCGGGGGGGCACAATGAGCAGTTCTTC.

The V call is TRBV7-2, the J call TRBJ2-2; 13 nucleotides agree with TRBD2. The CDR3 is 17 residues long. J gave up 3 bases and V 4 bases, and 5 bases lay outside the gene matches. Germline CDR1 SGHTA, CDR2 FQGNSA. The CDR3 sequence is CASSSGLAGSYTGELFF. As DNA, the CDR3 is TGTGCCAGCAGCTCGGGACTAGCGGGGTCCTACACCGGGGAGCTGTTTTTT.

The CDR3 nucleotides read TGTGCCAGCAGTGAAGTGACGGCCGCCTTCAATCAGCCCCAGCATTTT. It yields the protein CASSEVTAAFNQPQHF. The rearrangement links TRBV6-1 to TRBJ1-5, with D uncertain. The CDR3 has 16 amino acids. The germline CDR1 and CDR2 sequences are MNHNS and SASEGT. The germline V and J ends were trimmed by 1 base and 3 bases, with 13 bases remaining between them.

This clone was found a few times. The CDR3 reads CASSEYFLLWDRVSPLHF. The CDR3 bases are TGTGCCAGCAGTGAATACTTTCTTTTGTGGGACAGGGTTTCACCCCTCCACTTT. The chain uses TRBV6-1 and TRBJ1-6, with 9 bases lining up with TRBD1. The ends lost 2 bases at V and 9 bases at J; junction bases unmatched: 14. The germline V gene has CDR1 MNHNS and CDR2 SASEGT. There are 18 residues in the CDR3.

V and J are TRBV5-1 and TRBJ2-6; D gene unclear. This CDR3 is 15 amino acids long. Germline V lookup: CDR1 SGHRS, CDR2 YFSETQ. Trimming took off 1 base at V and 0 bases at J, with 5 bases between the two ends. In nucleotides, the CDR3 is TGCGCCAGCAGCTTGTCGAGCTCTGGGGCCAACGTCCTGACTTTC. It yields the protein CASSLSSSGANVLTF.

J is TRBJ2-4 and V is TRBV3-1 (or the pseudogene TRBV3-2); D possibly uses TRBD1 or TRBD2 (5 bases each). The CDR3 is made up of 15 amino acids. The germline gives CDR1 LGHDT, CDR2 YNNKEL (reference sequence). Deletions cut 0 bases from V and 4 bases from J, with 10 bases between. CDR3 sequence reads: CASSQEGTPKNIQYF. The CDR3 DNA follows: TGTGCCAGCAGCCAAGAGGGGACGCCTAAAAACATTCAGTACTTC.

J is TRBJ2-3 and V is TRBV10-2; D might be TRBD1 (6 bases). The germline V and J ends were trimmed by 7 bases and 0 bases, with 11 bases remaining between them. Germline CDR1 WSHSY, CDR2 SAAADI. CDR3 length: 14 residues. The CDR3 spells CASTGTRSTDTQYF. DNA for the CDR3: TGCGCCAGCACCGGGACAAGAAGCACAGATACGCAGTATTTT.

This chain links TRBV3-1 (or the pseudogene TRBV3-2) with TRBJ2-1; D is perhaps TRBD1 (6 bases). CDR3 length: 15 residues. From germline, CDR1 is LGHDT and CDR2 YNNKEL (reference sequence). V was shortened by 5 bases and J by 9 bases, with 20 bases between the two germline ends. Here the CDR3 reads CASSKPGQQLGEQFF. The CDR3 nucleotides are TGTGCCAGCAGCAAACCGGGACAACAACTAGGTGAGCAGTTCTTC.

The chain links TRBV19 to TRBJ2-3, with D unclear. The germline gives CDR1 LNHDA, CDR2 SQIVND (reference sequence). Between the trimmed V and J ends, which lost 3 bases and 3 bases, there was a span of 13 bases. The CDR3 is made up of 15 amino acids. CDR3 loop: CASSITPLWTDTQYF. The CDR3 nucleotides read TGTGCCAGTAGTATTACCCCTCTTTGGACAGATACGCAGTATTTT.

This chain links TRBV19 with TRBJ1-4; D gene unclear. Trimming left V 4 bases short and J 6 bases short, with 15 bases between. CDR3 length: 15 amino acids. Germline loops: CDR1 LNHDA, CDR2 SQIVND (reference sequence). CDR3 in amino acids: CASSTGRMNYEKLFF. The CDR3 coding sequence is TGTGCCAGTAGTACCGGACGTATGAACTATGAAAAACTGTTTTTT.

This clone was seen a few times. The chain joins TRBV27 to TRBJ2-5; possible D gene TRBD1, 6 bases. Germline V gene lookup returns CDR1 MNHEY and CDR2 SMNVEV (reference sequence). Trimming cost V 2 bases and J 2 bases, with 12 bases left between them. CDR3 length: 15 residues. CDR3 amino acids: CASSLRGMAQETQYF. In DNA form, the CDR3 reads TGTGCCAGCAGTTTAAGGGGGATGGCACAAGAGACCCAGTACTTC.

The rearrangement uses TRBV9 and TRBJ2-2; D may be TRBD2 (5 bases). This CDR3 comprises 15 residues. Germline CDR1 and CDR2: SGDLS and YYNGEE. Trimming shortened V by 4 bases and J by 4 bases, and 14 bases separated the two germline ends. DNA of the CDR3: TGTGCCAGCAGCCCCCGACCGAGCGGCACCGGGGAGCTGTTTTTT. Translated: CASSPRPSGTGELFF.

A single count supports this clone. The chain couples TRBV2 to TRBJ1-3; 7 bases match TRBD1. The CDR3 spans 17 residues. Germline CDR1 and CDR2: SNHLY and FYNNEI. V gave up 7 bases and J gave up 0 bases; unmatched junction bases: 12. CDR3: CASNRGTVSRSGNTIYF. CDR3 nucleotide sequence: TGTGCCAGCAATCGCGGGACAGTATCCCGCTCTGGAAACACCATATATTTT. The variable domain in full, completed from reference TRBV2 and TRBJ1-3, reads EPEVTQTPSHQVTQMGQEVILRCVPISNHLYFYWYRQILGQKVEFLVSFYNNEISEKSEIFDDQFSVERPDGSNFTLKIRSTKLEDSAMYFCASNRGTVSRSGNTIYFGEGSWLTVV.

Details on this clone: The sample has other DNA sequences that encode this CDR3 too. This sequence joins TRBV30 and TRBJ1-1; 8 positions match TRBD1. The CDR3 length is 15 residues. V lost 5 bases, J lost 1 base, and 9 bases stayed unmatched. CDR1 GTSNPN and CDR2 SVGIG come from the germline V gene (reference sequence). CDR3 in amino acids: CAWAGGGRGNTEAFF. CDR3 coding DNA: TGTGCCTGGGCAGGGGGCGGTCGGGGGAACACTGAAGCTTTCTTT.

The chain is built from TRBV5-4 and TRBJ1-4; D not resolved. V dropped 1 base and J dropped 3 bases, with 7 bases sitting between them. Germline CDR1 is SGHNT and CDR2 is YYREEE (reference sequence). There are 14 residues in the CDR3. The CDR3 reads CASSLYSSNEKLFF. DNA for the CDR3: TGTGCCAGCAGCTTGTACAGCTCTAATGAAAAACTGTTTTTT.

This clone was seen once. The chain is built from TRBV3-1 (or the pseudogene TRBV3-2) and TRBJ2-3; possible D gene TRBD1, 7 bases. Trimming shortened V by 0 bases and J by 8 bases, and 18 bases separated the two germline ends. Germline lookup yields CDR1 LGHDT and CDR2 YNNKEL (reference sequence). The CDR3 covers 16 residues. CDR3 nucleotide sequence: TGTGCCAGCAGCCAAGATAGGGCAGGGGGGAGAGGTACGCAGTATTTT. Translating it yields CASSQDRAGGRGTQYF.

This chain uses TRBV20-1 with TRBJ1-2; a possible D gene is TRBD1 (6 bases). Trimming shortened V by 3 bases and J by 8 bases, and 13 bases separated the two germline ends. The CDR3 runs to 12 residues. The germline CDR1 and CDR2 sequences are DFQATT and SNEGSKA (reference sequence). CDR3 sequence reads: CSASEGGWGYTF. CDR3 coding DNA: TGCAGTGCTAGTGAAGGGGGGTGGGGCTACACCTTC.

The V call is TRBV15, the J call TRBJ1-1; no clear D gene. Per germline, CDR1 LNHNV and CDR2 YYDKDF (reference sequence). Trimming shortened V by 0 bases and J by 0 bases, and 5 bases separated the two germline ends. This CDR3 has 14 amino acids. Here the CDR3 DNA reads TGTGCCACCAGCAGAGATCCGGTGAACACTGAAGCTTTCTTT. Translating gives CATSRDPVNTEAFF.

CDR3 protein: CASSHGQGPLNSPLHF. For the CDR3, the DNA is TGTGCCAGCAGCCACGGACAGGGCCCTCTTAATTCACCCCTCCACTTT. The chain uses TRBV5-8 and TRBJ1-6, with TRBD1 matching over 8 bases. Germline V gives CDR1 SGHTS, CDR2 YDEGEE. J was trimmed by 6 bases and V by 4 bases; bases with no gene match: 9. CDR3 length: 16 amino acids. Based on the CDR3 plus reference TRBV5-8 and TRBJ1-6, the full variable domain is EAGVTQSPTHLIKTRGQQATLRCSPISGHTSVYWYQQALGLGLQFLLWYDEGEERNRGNFPPRFSGRQFPNYSSELNVNALELEDSALYLCASSHGQGPLNSPLHFGNGTRLTVT.

This clone was detected a few times. The rearrangement uses TRBV6-2 or TRBV6-3 and TRBJ1-5, with 7 bases aligning to TRBD1. Germline CDR1 is MNHEY and CDR2 is SVGEGT. The CDR3 is 15 amino acids. Germline trimming cut 4 bases from V and 4 bases from J; bases unmatched to any gene: 7. The CDR3 DNA sequence: TGTGCCAGCAGTTTTACAGGGGCCCCTAATCAGCCCCAGCATTTT. As protein: CASSFTGAPNQPQHF.

This chain connects TRBV7-9 to TRBJ1-6; D remains unclear. Trimming shortened V by 5 bases and J by 0 bases, and 11 bases separated the two germline ends. The V gene's germline CDR1 is SEHNR and CDR2 FQNEAQ (reference sequence). This CDR3 has 16 amino acids. CDR3 in DNA: TGTGCCAGCAGCCCAAAAAGGAGCTCCTATAATTCACCCCTCCACTTT. This sequence encodes CASSPKRSSYNSPLHF.

This chain connects TRBV7-8 to TRBJ2-1; 8 bases map to TRBD1. The V and J ends lost 1 base and 2 bases, in that order; junction bases with no gene match: 7. CDR1 and CDR2 from the germline V gene are SGHVS and FQNEAQ. The CDR3 has 17 amino acids. CDR3 in amino acids: CASSLVAGQGAYNEQFF. CDR3 nucleotide sequence: TGTGCCAGCAGCTTAGTCGCTGGACAGGGAGCCTACAATGAGCAGTTCTTC.